This T cell receptor beta chain was captured by sequencing in a study of blood T cell repertoires in COVID-19 (dated by TCRdb to the early 2020s). Background for the entire study: Samples from collaborators originated in the United States, Italy and Spain and spanned both the acute and convalescent phases of COVID-19. The samples were drawn from two sources: the first 160 participants of the ongoing ImmuneRACE study, and fewer than 1,500 subjects contributed by 6 global collaborators. Subjects who had been exposed to COVID-19, were actively infected with it, or had recovered from it provided the deeply sampled blood TCRbeta repertoires that made up the dataset. Where HLA class I and class II types were available, the types were taken from metadata supplied by the sample provider, not from assay-based typing. The material from the prospective study consisted of cDNA or gDNA derived from T cells, B-cell-depleted T cells, or PBMCs. A de-identified subject ID, COVID-19 status, age in years and sex were almost always included in the sample metadata. The repertoires were released in a freely available public database intended as a resource for research on the immune response to SARS-CoV-2.

The immunoSEQ Assay, a bias-controlled multiplex PCR, was used to amplify TCRbeta CDR3 regions from genomic DNA. Per the original workflow: The number of nucleated cells in each sample was estimated from the amplification of reference gene primers within the assay. Sequence reads were collapsed and filtered to measure the absolute abundance of every unique TCRbeta CDR3 rearrangement. For each sample, productive Simpson clonality was calculated as the square root of Simpson's diversity index over productive rearrangements. The source is immuneACCESS, and TCRdb retained only in-frame sequences with V and J called. Part of the clones is not carried over; for the studies checked, unresolved V genes explain less than half of this, and the remainder is unexplained. V and J calls and clone size are copied from that table; D and trimming were computed from the DNA. For this sample the table gives 250,000 to 350,000 clones, of which more than 75% were detected only once. 4% of the sample rests with the top ten.

Whole blood was collected in K2EDTA tubes by collaborating institutions according to the institutions' own protocols. Collaborator samples were shipped for TCRbeta analysis as frozen whole blood, isolated PBMCs, or DNA extracted from either sample type. The research as a whole found: How much clinical and demographic metadata was included differed by source and by participant, and the metadata was provided uncurated.

Concerning this clone itself: It has no known antigen specificity. Nothing much larger sits one base from this clone, and base qualities are not available.

The clonotype comes from a woman in her forties or fifties with active or convalescent COVID-19. Material: peripheral blood.

The DNA sequence reads TGTGCCAGCAGTCTATCCAGGTATAGCAATCAGCCCCAGCATTTT. Translated, it reads CASSLSRYSNQPQHF. The V and J segments used are TRBV6-5 and TRBJ1-5; the D gene cannot be named for sure. Via the germline V gene, CDR1 is MNHEY and CDR2 SVGAGI. From the cysteine up to the phenylalanine, the CDR3 has a length of 15 residues. CDR3 DNA only is kept here, 45 bases in frame from base 1. V is reduced by 5 bases and J by 0 bases, leaving a spacing of 11 bases between them.